The sequence of this T cell receptor (beta chain) was determined in a study of T-cell memory formation after mild COVID-19. Study-wide results and limits: CD4+ contracting clones lay mainly in CM and EM, CD8+ ones in EMRA.

This clonotype was found many times. Its antigen is as yet unknown. 5'RACE primed from the constant segment yielded TCR alpha and TCR beta cDNA libraries bearing sample barcodes and UMIs. Each CDR3 protein gets one entry after TCRdb re-called the 5' RACE reads with MiXCR. The table lists 120,000 to 150,000 distinct CDR3 sequences, approximately 5.7% of them singletons. The CDR3 covers 18 residues. Germline V gene data show CDR1 as DFQATT and CDR2 as SNEGSKA (reference sequence). The trim removed 1 base at V and 1 base at J, leaving 5 bases unmatched. This receptor was obtained from an adult woman who had mild COVID-19 (a few samples of this study predate the infection). Cell type and time point are not known. The sample consisted of PBMCs or a T cell subset sorted from them (not recorded which). The chain couples TRBV20-1 to TRBJ1-6; TRBD1 aligns across 12 bases. CDR3 DNA sequence: TGCAGTGCTAGAGTTGGGACAGGGGGCAGGTCCTATAATTCACCCCTCCACTTT. The encoded protein is CSARVGTGGRSYNSPLHF.